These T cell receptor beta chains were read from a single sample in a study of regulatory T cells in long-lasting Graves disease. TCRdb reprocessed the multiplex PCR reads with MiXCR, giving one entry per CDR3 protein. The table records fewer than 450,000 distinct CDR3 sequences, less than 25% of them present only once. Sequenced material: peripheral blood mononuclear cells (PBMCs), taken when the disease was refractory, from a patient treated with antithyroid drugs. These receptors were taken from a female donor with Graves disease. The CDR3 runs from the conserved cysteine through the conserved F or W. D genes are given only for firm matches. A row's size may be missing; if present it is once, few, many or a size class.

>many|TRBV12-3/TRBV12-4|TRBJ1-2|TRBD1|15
CASSRTGGLDYGYTF
TGTGCCAGCAGTCGCACAGGGGGCTTGGACTATGGCTACACCTTC
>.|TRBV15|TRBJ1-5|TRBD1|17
CATSTGQGAYSNQPQHF
TGTGCCACCTCTACAGGACAGGGAGCCTATAGCAATCAGCCCCAGCATTTT
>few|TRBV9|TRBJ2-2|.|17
CASSSPRRAPNTGELFF
TGTGCCAGCAGCTCCCCGCGGCGGGCCCCGAACACCGGGGAGCTGTTTTTT
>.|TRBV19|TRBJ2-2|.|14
CASSVKANTGELFF
TGTGCCAGTAGTGTGAAGGCTAACACCGGGGAGCTGTTTTTT
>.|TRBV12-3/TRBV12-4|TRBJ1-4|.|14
CASTYRGTNEKLFF
TGTGCCAGCACTTATAGGGGAACTAATGAAAAACTGTTTTTT
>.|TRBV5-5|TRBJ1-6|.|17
CASSLWDTSSYNSPLHF
TGTGCCAGCAGCTTGTGGGACACGAGCTCCTATAATTCACCCCTCCACTTT
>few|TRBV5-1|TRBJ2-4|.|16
CASSLALHSAKNIQYF
TGCGCCAGCAGCTTGGCTCTGCACTCGGCCAAAAACATTCAGTACTTC
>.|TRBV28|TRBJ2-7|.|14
CASGIDAGAYEQYF
TGTGCCAGCGGTATAGATGCTGGAGCCTACGAGCAGTACTTC
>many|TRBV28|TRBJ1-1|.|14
CASTPTETWVEAFF
TGTGCCAGCACCCCCACTGAGACCTGGGTAGAAGCTTTCTTT
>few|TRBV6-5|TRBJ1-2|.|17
CASSYSGSMTASRGYTF
TGTGCCAGCAGTTACTCGGGATCCATGACCGCATCACGGGGCTACACCTTC
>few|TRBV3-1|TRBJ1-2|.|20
CASSQDSRRGLQAINYGYTF
TGTGCCAGCAGCCAAGATAGTCGGCGGGGCCTTCAAGCGATAAACTATGGCTACACCTTC
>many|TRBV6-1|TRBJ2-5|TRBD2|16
CASNRGLAGGPETQYF
TGTGCCAGCAACAGAGGACTAGCGGGGGGGCCGGAGACCCAGTACTTC
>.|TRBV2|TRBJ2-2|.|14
CASNRESGTGELFF
TGTGCCAGCAACCGGGAGTCGGGAACCGGGGAGCTGTTTTTT
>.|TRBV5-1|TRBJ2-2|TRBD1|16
CASGHRDRGYYGELFF
TGCGCCAGCGGCCACCGGGACAGGGGATACTACGGGGAGCTGTTTTTT